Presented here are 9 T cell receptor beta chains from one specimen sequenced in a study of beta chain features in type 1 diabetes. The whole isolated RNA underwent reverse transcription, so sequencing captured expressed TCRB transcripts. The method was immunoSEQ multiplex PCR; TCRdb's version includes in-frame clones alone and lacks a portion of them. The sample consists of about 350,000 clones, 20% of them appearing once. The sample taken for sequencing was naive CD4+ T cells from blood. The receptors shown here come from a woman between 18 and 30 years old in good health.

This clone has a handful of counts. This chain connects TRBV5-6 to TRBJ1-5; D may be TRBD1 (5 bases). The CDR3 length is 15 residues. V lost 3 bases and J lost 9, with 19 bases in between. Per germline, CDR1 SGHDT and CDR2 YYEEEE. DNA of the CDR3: TGTGCCAGCAGCTCCGGGGCGGGGGATTGGCGGCCCCAGCATTTT. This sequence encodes CASSSGAGDWRPQHF.

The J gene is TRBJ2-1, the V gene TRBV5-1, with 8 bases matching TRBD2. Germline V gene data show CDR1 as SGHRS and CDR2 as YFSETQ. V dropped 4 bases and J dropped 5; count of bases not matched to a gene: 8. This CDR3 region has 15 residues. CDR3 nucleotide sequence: TGCGCCAGCAGCCGCACCGGGACTAGAGACAATGAGCAGTTCTTC. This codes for CASSRTGTRDNEQFF.

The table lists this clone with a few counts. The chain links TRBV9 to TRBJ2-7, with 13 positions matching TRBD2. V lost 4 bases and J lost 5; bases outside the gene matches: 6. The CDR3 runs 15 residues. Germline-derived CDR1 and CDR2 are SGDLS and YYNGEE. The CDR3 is CASSTRLAGGDEQYF. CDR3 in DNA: TGTGCCAGCAGCACACGACTAGCGGGAGGAGACGAGCAGTACTTC.

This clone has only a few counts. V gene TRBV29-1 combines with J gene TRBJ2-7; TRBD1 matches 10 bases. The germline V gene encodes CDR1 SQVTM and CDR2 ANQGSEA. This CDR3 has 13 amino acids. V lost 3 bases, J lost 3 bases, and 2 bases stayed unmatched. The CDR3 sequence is CSVEGTGDYEQYF. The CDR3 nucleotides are TGCAGCGTTGAGGGGACAGGGGACTACGAGCAGTACTTC.

The CDR3 DNA reads TGTGCCTGGAGTGTACTCGGGACTAGCGGGGTCATCCAGTACTTC. Translation: CAWSVLGTSGVIQYF. The rearrangement joins TRBV30 to TRBJ2-5; 13 bases match TRBD2. The CDR3 is made up of 15 amino acids. The trim removed 0 bases at V and 10 bases at J, leaving 8 bases unmatched. Germline V lookup: CDR1 GTSNPN, CDR2 SVGIG (reference sequence).

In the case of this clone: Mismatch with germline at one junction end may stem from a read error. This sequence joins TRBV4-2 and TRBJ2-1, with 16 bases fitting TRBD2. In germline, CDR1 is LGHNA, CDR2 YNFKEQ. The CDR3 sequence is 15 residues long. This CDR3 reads CASSPTGTSGGASLF. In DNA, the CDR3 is TGTGCCAGCAGCCCAACCGGGACTAGCGGGGGGGCCAGTCTCTTC.

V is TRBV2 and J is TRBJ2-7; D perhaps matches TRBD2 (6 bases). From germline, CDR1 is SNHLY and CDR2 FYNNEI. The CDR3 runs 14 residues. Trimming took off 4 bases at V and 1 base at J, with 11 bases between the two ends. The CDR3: CASSAGTQSYEQYF. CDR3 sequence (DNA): TGTGCCAGCAGTGCCGGGACTCAGTCCTACGAGCAGTACTTC. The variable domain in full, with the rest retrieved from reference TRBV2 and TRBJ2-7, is EPEVTQTPSHQVTQMGQEVILRCVPISNHLYFYWYRQILGQKVEFLVSFYNNEISEKSEIFDDQFSVERPDGSNFTLKIRSTKLEDSAMYFCASSAGTQSYEQYFGPGTRLTVT.

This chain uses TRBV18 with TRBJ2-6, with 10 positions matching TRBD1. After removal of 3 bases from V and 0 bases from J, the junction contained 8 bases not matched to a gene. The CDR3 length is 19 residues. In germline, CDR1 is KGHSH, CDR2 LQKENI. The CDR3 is CASSPGQGTLSSGANVLTF. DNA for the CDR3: TGTGCCAGCTCACCGGGACAGGGGACGTTAAGCTCTGGGGCCAACGTCCTGACTTTC.

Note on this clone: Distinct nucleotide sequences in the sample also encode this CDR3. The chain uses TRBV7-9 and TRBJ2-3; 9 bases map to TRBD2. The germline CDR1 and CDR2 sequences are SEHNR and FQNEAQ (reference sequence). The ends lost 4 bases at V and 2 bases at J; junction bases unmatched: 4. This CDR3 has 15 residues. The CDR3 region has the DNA TGTGCCAGCAGCTCCAGCGGGGGGTCCACAGATACGCAGTATTTT. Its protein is CASSSSGGSTDTQYF.